What follows is one T cell receptor beta chain and its context. This CDR3 spans 13 amino acids. The V end lost 3 bases, the J end lost 4 bases, and 7 bases lay between the germline ends. Data came from immunoSEQ multiplex PCR; TCRdb stores just in-frame clones and leaves some out. In the table there are 120,000 to 150,000 clones, roughly nine tenths of which are singletons. These data are taken from a study of control samples from healthy donors and cancer patients. Sequenced material: blood. The receptor was derived from a man between 18 and 35 years old in good health. This rearrangement joins TRBV12-3 or TRBV12-4 to TRBJ1-5; maybe TRBD1 (5 bases). The CDR3 DNA reads as TGTGCCAGCAGTTTTGACAGTAATCAGCCCCAGCATTTT. Protein: CASSFDSNQPQHF.